The clone carrying this TCR beta chain was seen just once. This sample is drawn from a study of blood T cell repertoires in COVID-19. At the level of the study: Both acute and convalescent COVID-19 samples were obtained from the United States, Italy and Spain. Sources were T cells, B-cell-depleted T cells, or PBMCs; the material itself was cDNA or gDNA.

The CDR3 runs to 15 residues. After removal of 0 bases from V and 4 bases from J, the junction contained 5 bases not matched to a gene. Germline CDR1 is LGHNA and CDR2 is YSLEER. In the original processing: By means of reference gene primer amplification, nucleated cell counts were estimated. The data were produced by immunoSEQ multiplex PCR, yet TCRdb's version contains in-frame clones alone and is incomplete. The V and J calls and clone size are taken from that table; D and trimming were inferred from the DNA. This repertoire shows tens of thousands of clones, 80% found once; its top ten account for over 9.5%.

Sequencing was done on a sample of peripheral blood. The origin of this receptor is a human donor in a cohort sampled during active COVID-19. The V call is TRBV4-3, the J call TRBJ1-2; the match to TRBD1 covers 7 bases. The CDR3 DNA reads as TGCGCCAGCAGCCAAGATTGGACAGGAATCTATGGCTACACCTTC. Protein product: CASSQDWTGIYGYTF.